The 15 T cell receptor beta chains presented below share a single source sample, sequenced in a study of cytomegalovirus exposure and HLA in healthy donors. Use of 60 Vbeta and 13 Jbeta primers characterized the PCR. Sequencing used immunoSEQ multiplex PCR; TCRdb keeps in-frame clones, though not all of them. The table lists approximately 160,000 clones, 76% of them singletons. What was sequenced was PBMCs. These receptor sequences come from a female donor in good health and CMV-seronegative.

This sequence joins TRBV6-5 and TRBJ2-7; tentative D call: TRBD1 (6 bases). From germline, CDR1 is MNHEY and CDR2 SVGAGI. V lost 6 bases and J 6 bases, leaving 15 bases between the germline ends. The CDR3 is 13 amino acids. CDR3 coding DNA: TGTGCCAGCAGGCCAGACAGGCACGGCGAGCAGTACTTC. Translated: CASRPDRHGEQYF.

J is TRBJ2-2 and V is TRBV2, with D unclear. Per germline, CDR1 SNHLY and CDR2 FYNNEI. Trimming pared 4 bases from V and 3 bases from J, leaving 9 bases between. The CDR3 extends over 14 amino acids. CDR3 nucleotides: TGTGCCAGCAGTGGCTTCGGGTACACCGGGGAGCTGTTTTTT. This gives the protein CASSGFGYTGELFF.

The chain links TRBV4-2 to TRBJ2-1, with 8 positions matching TRBD2. Trimming removed 7 bases from V and 8 bases from J; junction bases left unmatched: 13. CDR3 length: 15 amino acids. CDR1 and CDR2 from the germline V gene are LGHNA and YNFKEQ. CDR3 amino acids: CASNDEGARGDEQFF. In DNA form, the CDR3 reads TGTGCCAGCAACGACGAAGGTGCGCGGGGGGATGAGCAGTTCTTC.

This chain's CDR3 is CASSPEGGAWGYTF. The CDR3 nucleotides are TGTGCCAGCAGCCCGGAAGGGGGGGCTTGGGGCTACACCTTC. The genes are TRBV5-8 and TRBJ1-2, with a possible D match to TRBD1 (6 bases). The V and J ends lost 4 bases and 8 bases respectively, with 18 bases between them. Germline CDR1 is SGHTS and CDR2 is YDEGEE. This CDR3 spans 14 amino acids.

In this sample, this clone turned up a few times. The V call is TRBV2, the J call TRBJ1-1, with D possibly being TRBD1 (6 bases). The CDR3 has 13 amino acids. V lost 8 bases, J lost 5 bases, and 15 bases lay in between. From germline, CDR1 is SNHLY and CDR2 FYNNEI. CDR3 in amino acids: CASALGGQTEAFF. The CDR3 coding sequence is TGTGCCAGCGCCTTGGGGGGGCAAACTGAAGCTTTCTTT.

The chain couples TRBV5-4 to TRBJ2-7, with 10 bases identical to TRBD2. The germline CDR1 and CDR2 sequences are SGHNT and YYREEE (reference sequence). This CDR3 comprises 16 residues. V dropped 4 bases and J dropped 8; count of bases not matched to a gene: 15. CDR3 sequence: CASSPPGASGRGKQYF. DNA of the CDR3: TGTGCCAGCAGCCCACCAGGTGCTAGCGGGAGAGGGAAGCAGTACTTC. Full variable domain (rest looked up from reference TRBV5-4 and TRBJ2-7): ETGVTQSPTHLIKTRGQQVTLRCSSQSGHNTVSWYQQALGQGPQFIFQYYREEENGRGNFPPRFSGLQFPNYSSELNVNALELDDSALYLCASSPPGASGRGKQYFGPGTRLTVT.

As regards this clone: At one end the junction does not follow the germline gene, possibly because of a read error. This chain uses TRBV28 with TRBJ2-4; TRBD1 agrees at 8 bases. The germline gives CDR1 MDHEN, CDR2 SYDVKM. This CDR3 contains 15 residues. The DNA of the CDR3 is TGTGCCAGCAGTACTGCGGGGACAGGCAAAAACAGTCAGTACTTC. Translated: CASSTAGTGKNSQYF.

The chain joins TRBV6-1 to TRBJ2-7, with D possibly TRBD1 on 6 matching bases. The CDR3 covers 15 residues. The ends were cut back, 7 bases at V and 1 base at J, with 17 bases in the middle. CDR1 and CDR2 from the germline V gene are MNHNS and SASEGT. The CDR3 region has the DNA TGTGCCAGCAACCCTAGGGACACCAGATCCTACGAGCAGTACTTC. Translation gives CASNPRDTRSYEQYF.

The chain joins TRBV5-6 to TRBJ1-6; D remains unclear. The CDR3 runs 14 residues. Deletions cut 6 bases from V and 4 bases from J, with 11 bases between. From germline, CDR1 is SGHDT and CDR2 YYEEEE. The CDR3 nucleotides read TGTGCCAGCAAGACTAGCATATATAATTCACCCCTCCACTTT. Residues: CASKTSIYNSPLHF.

The rearrangement uses TRBV4-3 and TRBJ1-6, with 7 bases matching TRBD1. Germline CDR1 reads LGHNA; CDR2 reads YSLEER. Trimming at V came to 1 base and at J to 6 bases, leaving 0 bases not matched to a gene. The CDR3 contains 14 residues. CDR3 coding DNA: TGCGCCAGCAGCCAAGCAGGGGGTAATTCACCCCTCCACTTT. Protein sequence: CASSQAGGNSPLHF.

J is TRBJ2-1 and V is TRBV29-1, with 7 bases fitting TRBD1. V shed 6 bases, J shed 11 bases, and the junction held 7 bases outside the gene matches. This CDR3 has 11 amino acids. CDR1 SQVTM and CDR2 ANQGSEA come from the germline V gene. For the CDR3, the DNA is TGCAGCGTATTATGGGACAGCCAGCAGTTCTTC. Its protein product is CSVLWDSQQFF.

This clone was seen a few times. The chain couples TRBV18 to TRBJ1-2, with D perhaps matching TRBD1 (6 bases). The CDR3 runs 13 residues. Germline CDR1 is KGHSH and CDR2 is LQKENI. Trimming took 5 bases from V and 3 from J, leaving 10 bases between them. The CDR3 DNA sequence: TGTGCCAGCTCAGAGGGACACGACTATGGCTACACCTTC. Its translation: CASSEGHDYGYTF.

The rearrangement links TRBV5-6 to TRBJ1-5, with TRBD1 matching over 8 bases. Germline V gene sequence: CDR1 SGHDT, CDR2 YYEEEE. The CDR3 has 14 residues. Trimming took 5 bases from V and 7 from J; bases not matched to a gene: 8. The CDR3 spells CASSPGQGEQPQHF. The CDR3 DNA reads TGTGCCAGCAGTCCAGGACAGGGAGAACAGCCCCAGCATTTT. The full variable domain, rest sourced from reference TRBV5-6 and TRBJ1-5, is DAGVTQSPTHLIKTRGQQVTLRCSPKSGHDTVSWYQQALGQGPQFIFQYYEEEERQRGNFPDRFSGHQFPNYSSELNVNALLLGDSALYLCASSPGQGEQPQHFGDGTRLSIL.

This clone appeared once. J is TRBJ2-1 and V is TRBV7-2; no definite D call. V was shortened by 0 bases and J by 7 bases, with 13 bases between the two germline ends. CDR1 is SGHTA, CDR2 FQGNSA, per germline. This CDR3 has 15 amino acids. The CDR3 loop reads CASSLASPPLNEQFF. DNA of the CDR3: TGTGCCAGCAGCTTAGCGAGTCCCCCCCTGAATGAGCAGTTCTTC.

This chain joins TRBV9 and TRBJ2-1, with 10 bases identical to TRBD2. CDR1 is SGDLS, CDR2 YYNGEE, per germline. The V and J ends lost 3 bases and 4 bases, in that order; junction bases with no gene match: 16. CDR3 length equals 19 residues. The CDR3 DNA sequence: TGTGCCAGCAGCGGGCGAAGTAGCGGGAGGCTTTCAGGATACAATGAGCAGTTCTTC. It is translated as CASSGRSSGRLSGYNEQFF.